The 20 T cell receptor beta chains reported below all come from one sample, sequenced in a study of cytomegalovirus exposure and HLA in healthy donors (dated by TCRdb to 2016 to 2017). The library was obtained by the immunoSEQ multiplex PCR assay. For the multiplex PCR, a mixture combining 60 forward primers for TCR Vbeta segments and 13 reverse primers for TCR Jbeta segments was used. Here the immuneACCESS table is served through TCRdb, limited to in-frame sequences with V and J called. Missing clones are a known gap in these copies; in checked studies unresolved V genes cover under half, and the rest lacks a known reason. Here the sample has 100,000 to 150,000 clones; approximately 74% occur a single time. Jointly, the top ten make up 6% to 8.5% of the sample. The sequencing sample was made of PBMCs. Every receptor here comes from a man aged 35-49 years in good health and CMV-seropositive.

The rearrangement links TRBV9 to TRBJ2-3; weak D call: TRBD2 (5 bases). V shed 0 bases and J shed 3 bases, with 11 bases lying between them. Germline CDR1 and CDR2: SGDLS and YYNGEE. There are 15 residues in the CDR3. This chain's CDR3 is CASSVDSRRTDTQYF. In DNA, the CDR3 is TGTGCCAGCAGCGTAGATAGCAGGAGGACAGATACGCAGTATTTT. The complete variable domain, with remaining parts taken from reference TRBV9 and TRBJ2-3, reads DSGVTQTPKHLITATGQRVTLRCSPRSGDLSVYWYQQSLDQGLQFLIQYYNGEERAKGNILERFSAQQFPDLHSELNLSSLELGDSALYFCASSVDSRRTDTQYFGPGTRLTVL.

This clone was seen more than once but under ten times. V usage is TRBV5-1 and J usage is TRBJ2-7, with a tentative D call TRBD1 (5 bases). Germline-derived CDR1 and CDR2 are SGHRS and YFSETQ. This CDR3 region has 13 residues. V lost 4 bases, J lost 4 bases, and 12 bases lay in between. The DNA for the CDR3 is TGCGCCAGCAGCAACACAAAGGGGTACGAGCAGTACTTC. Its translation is CASSNTKGYEQYF.

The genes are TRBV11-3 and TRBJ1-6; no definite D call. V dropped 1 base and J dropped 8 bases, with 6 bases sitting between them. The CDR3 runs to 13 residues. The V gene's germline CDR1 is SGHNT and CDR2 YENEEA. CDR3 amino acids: CASSLARDSPLHF. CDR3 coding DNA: TGTGCCAGCAGCTTAGCCCGTGATTCACCCCTCCACTTT.

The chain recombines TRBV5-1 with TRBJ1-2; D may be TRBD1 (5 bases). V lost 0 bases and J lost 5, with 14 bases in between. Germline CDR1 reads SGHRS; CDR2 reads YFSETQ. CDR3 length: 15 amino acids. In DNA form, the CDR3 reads TGCGCCAGCAGCTTGGATGGAGGGGTATGGTATGGCTACACCTTC. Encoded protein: CASSLDGGVWYGYTF. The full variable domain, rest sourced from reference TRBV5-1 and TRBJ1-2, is KAGVTQTPRYLIKTRGQQVTLSCSPISGHRSVSWYQQTPGQGLQFLFEYFSETQRNKGNFPGRFSGRQFSNSRSEMNVSTLELGDSALYLCASSLDGGVWYGYTFGSGTRLTVV.

CDR3 protein: CASSPLAGGPSEQYF. CDR3 nucleotides: TGCGCCAGCAGCCCACTAGCGGGAGGGCCCTCCGAGCAGTACTTC. V and J are TRBV5-1 and TRBJ2-7; 13 bases agree with TRBD2. Germline V gene lookup returns CDR1 SGHRS and CDR2 YFSETQ. The V and J ends lost 4 bases and 6 bases, in that order; junction bases with no gene match: 7. The CDR3 is made up of 15 amino acids.

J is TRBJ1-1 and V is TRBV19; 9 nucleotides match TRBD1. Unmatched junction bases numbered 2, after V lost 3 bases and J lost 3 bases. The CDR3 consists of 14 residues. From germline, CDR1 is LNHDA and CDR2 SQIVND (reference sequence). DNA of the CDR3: TGTGCCAGTAGTATTCGACAGGGGGACACTGAAGCTTTCTTT. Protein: CASSIRQGDTEAFF.

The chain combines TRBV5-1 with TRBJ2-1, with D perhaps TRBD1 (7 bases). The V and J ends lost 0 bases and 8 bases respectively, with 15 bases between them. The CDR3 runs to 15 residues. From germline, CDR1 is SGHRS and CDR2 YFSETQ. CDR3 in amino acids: CASSLAGGGLYEQFF. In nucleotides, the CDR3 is TGCGCCAGCAGCTTGGCTGGAGGGGGCCTCTATGAGCAGTTCTTC.

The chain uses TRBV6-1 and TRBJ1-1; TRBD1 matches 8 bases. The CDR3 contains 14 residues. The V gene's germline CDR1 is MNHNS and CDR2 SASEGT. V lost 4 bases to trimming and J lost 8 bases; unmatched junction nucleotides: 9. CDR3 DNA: TGTGCCAGCAGTGTCTTAGCAGGACAGGGAGAAGCTTTCTTT. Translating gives CASSVLAGQGEAFF.

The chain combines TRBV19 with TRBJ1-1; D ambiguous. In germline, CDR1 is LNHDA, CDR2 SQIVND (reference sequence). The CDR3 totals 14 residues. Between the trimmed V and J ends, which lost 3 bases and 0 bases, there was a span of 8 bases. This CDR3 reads CASSINGLNTEAFF. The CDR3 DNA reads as TGTGCCAGTAGTATTAATGGCCTGAACACTGAAGCTTTCTTT.

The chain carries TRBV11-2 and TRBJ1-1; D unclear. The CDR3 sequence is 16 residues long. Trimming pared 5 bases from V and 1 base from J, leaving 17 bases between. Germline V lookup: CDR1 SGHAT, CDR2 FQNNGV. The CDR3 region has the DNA TGTGCCAGCAGCGCCACCTACGAGCGGCCGAACACTGAAGCTTTCTTT. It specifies CASSATYERPNTEAFF.

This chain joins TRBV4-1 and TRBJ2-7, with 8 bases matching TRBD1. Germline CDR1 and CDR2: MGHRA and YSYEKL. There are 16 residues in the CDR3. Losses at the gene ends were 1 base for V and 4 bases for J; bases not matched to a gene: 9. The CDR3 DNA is TGCGCCAGCAGCCAAGTTTTTGGGACAGGAGATTACGAGCAGTACTTC. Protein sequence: CASSQVFGTGDYEQYF.

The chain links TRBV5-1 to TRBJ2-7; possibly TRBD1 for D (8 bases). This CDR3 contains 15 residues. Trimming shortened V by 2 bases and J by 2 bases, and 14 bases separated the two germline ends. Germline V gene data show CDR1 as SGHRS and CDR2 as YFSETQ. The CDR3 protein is CASSLRQGTTYEQYF. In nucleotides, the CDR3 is TGCGCCAGCAGCTTAAGACAGGGGACTACCTACGAGCAGTACTTC.

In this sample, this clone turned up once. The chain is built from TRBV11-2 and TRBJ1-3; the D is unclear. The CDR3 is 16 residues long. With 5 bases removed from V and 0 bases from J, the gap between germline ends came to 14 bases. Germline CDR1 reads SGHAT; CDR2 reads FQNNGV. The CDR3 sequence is CASSLTPSGSGNTIYF. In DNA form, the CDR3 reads TGTGCCAGCAGCCTTACCCCCTCGGGCTCTGGAAACACCATATATTTT. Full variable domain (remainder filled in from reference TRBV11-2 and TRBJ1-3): EAGVAQSPRYKIIEKRQSVAFWCNPISGHATLYWYQQILGQGPKLLIQFQNNGVVDDSQLPKDRFSAERLKGVDSTLKIQPAKLEDSAVYLCASSLTPSGSGNTIYFGEGSWLTVV.

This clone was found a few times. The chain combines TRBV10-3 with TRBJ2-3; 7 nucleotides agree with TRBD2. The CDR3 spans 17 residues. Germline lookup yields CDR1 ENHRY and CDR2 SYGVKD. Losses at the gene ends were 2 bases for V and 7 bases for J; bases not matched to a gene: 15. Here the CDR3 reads CAISERRGRADSNTQYF. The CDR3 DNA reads TGTGCCATCAGTGAGAGGCGAGGGAGGGCCGATTCGAATACGCAGTATTTT.

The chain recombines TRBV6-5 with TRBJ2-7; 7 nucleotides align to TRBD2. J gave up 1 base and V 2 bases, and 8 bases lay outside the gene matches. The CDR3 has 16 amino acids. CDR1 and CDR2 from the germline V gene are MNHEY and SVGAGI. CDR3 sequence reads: CASSYDRRGISYEQYF. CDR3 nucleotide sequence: TGTGCCAGCAGTTACGATCGGCGGGGGATTTCCTACGAGCAGTACTTC.

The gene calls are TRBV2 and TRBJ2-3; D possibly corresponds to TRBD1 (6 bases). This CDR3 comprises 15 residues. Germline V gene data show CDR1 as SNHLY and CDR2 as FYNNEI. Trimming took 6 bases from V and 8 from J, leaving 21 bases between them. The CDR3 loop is CASRRDNQLQITQYF. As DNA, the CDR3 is TGTGCCAGCAGGAGGGACAACCAATTACAGATTACGCAGTATTTT.

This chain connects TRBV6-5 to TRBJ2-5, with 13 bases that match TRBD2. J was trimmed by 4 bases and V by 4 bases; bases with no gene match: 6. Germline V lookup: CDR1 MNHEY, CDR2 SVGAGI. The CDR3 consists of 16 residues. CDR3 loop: CASSFSGTSGAETQYF. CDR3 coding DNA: TGTGCCAGCAGTTTCTCCGGGACTAGCGGGGCAGAGACCCAGTACTTC.

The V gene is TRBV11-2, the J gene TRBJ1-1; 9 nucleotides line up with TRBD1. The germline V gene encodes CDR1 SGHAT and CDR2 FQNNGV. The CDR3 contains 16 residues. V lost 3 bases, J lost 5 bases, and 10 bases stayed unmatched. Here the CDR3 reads CASSFLAQGARTEAFF. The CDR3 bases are TGTGCCAGCAGCTTCCTGGCACAGGGGGCAAGGACTGAAGCTTTCTTT.

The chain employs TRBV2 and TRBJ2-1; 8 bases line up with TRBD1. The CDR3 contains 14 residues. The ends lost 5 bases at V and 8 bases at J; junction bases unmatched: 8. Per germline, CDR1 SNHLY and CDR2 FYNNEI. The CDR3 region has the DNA TGTGCCAGCAGTCCTGGACAGGGAGGTGATGAGCAGTTCTTC. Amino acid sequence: CASSPGQGGDEQFF.

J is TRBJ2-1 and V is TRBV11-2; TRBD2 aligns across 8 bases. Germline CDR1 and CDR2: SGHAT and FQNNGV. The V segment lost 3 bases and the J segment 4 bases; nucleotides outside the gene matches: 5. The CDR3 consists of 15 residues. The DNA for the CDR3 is TGTGCCAGCAGCTTTGGCACTAGCGGTTACAATGAGCAGTTCTTC. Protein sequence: CASSFGTSGYNEQFF. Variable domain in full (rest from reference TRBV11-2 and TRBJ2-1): EAGVAQSPRYKIIEKRQSVAFWCNPISGHATLYWYQQILGQGPKLLIQFQNNGVVDDSQLPKDRFSAERLKGVDSTLKIQPAKLEDSAVYLCASSFGTSGYNEQFFGPGTRLTVL.